This passage covers 5 T cell receptor beta chains from one sample sequenced in a study of shared clonotypes between healthy human individuals. Repertoires were generated with immunoSEQ multiplex PCR, while TCRdb's copy carries only in-frame clones and drops some. The data show fewer than 400,000 clones, roughly 70% seen once. The sequenced sample was memory CD4+ T cells sorted from blood. Subset meaning: CD45RA-negative fraction. These TCRs come from a young man in good health.

The chain recombines TRBV28 with TRBJ2-2; TRBD2 is a possible D gene (6 bases). The CDR3 runs to 15 residues. Germline values: CDR1 MDHEN, CDR2 SYDVKM. Trimming removed 6 bases at V and 7 bases at J, with 18 bases between. The CDR3: CASSPARAGSGELFF. As DNA, the CDR3 is TGTGCCAGCAGCCCCGCCAGGGCCGGGAGCGGGGAGCTGTTTTTT.

The chain carries TRBV7-8 and TRBJ2-7; 10 nucleotides align to TRBD2. With V trimmed by 3 bases and J by 2 bases, 7 bases remained unmatched. The CDR3 sequence is 16 residues long. CDR1 is SGHVS, CDR2 FQNEAQ, per germline. CDR3 region: CASSLGASGSTYEQYF. For the CDR3, the DNA is TGTGCCAGCAGCTTGGGGGCTAGCGGGAGCACCTACGAGCAGTACTTC. The full variable domain, with the rest looked up from reference TRBV7-8 and TRBJ2-7, is GAGVSQSPRYKVAKRGQDVALRCDPISGHVSLFWYQQALGQGPEFLTYFQNEAQLDKSGLPSDRFFAERPEGSVSTLKIQRTQQEDSAVYLCASSLGASGSTYEQYFGPGTRLTVT.

The rearrangement joins TRBV10-3 to TRBJ2-7; D is unclear. This CDR3 contains 16 residues. The ends were cut back, 3 bases at V and 1 base at J, with 16 bases in the middle. Looked up from germline, CDR1 is ENHRY and CDR2 is SYGVKD. The CDR3 sequence is CAISDANSAKSYEQYF. The CDR3 DNA reads TGTGCCATCAGTGATGCGAACAGCGCTAAGTCCTACGAGCAGTACTTC.

The rearrangement uses TRBV5-1 and TRBJ2-7; unclear D gene. Germline assignment: CDR1 SGHRS and CDR2 YFSETQ. Trimming left V 0 bases short and J 2 bases short, with 9 bases between. The CDR3 runs 14 residues. This chain's CDR3 is CASSLAATTYEQYF. The CDR3 DNA reads TGCGCCAGCAGCTTGGCCGCGACAACCTACGAGCAGTACTTC.

This clone was observed a few times. This sample also contains other DNA sequences that code for the same CDR3. The chain has TRBV7-2 and TRBJ2-7, with a weak D call TRBD2 (6 bases). V lost 5 bases and J 7 bases, leaving 15 bases between the germline ends. The V gene's germline CDR1 is SGHTA and CDR2 FQGNSA. CDR3 size: 13 residues. This chain's CDR3 is CASSPRPGDEQYF. The CDR3, as DNA: TGTGCCAGCAGCCCCAGACCGGGAGATGAGCAGTACTTC.